The source of this T cell receptor (beta chain) is a study of OX40 agonist ivuxolimab in advanced cancers. The overall study: Among those enrolled, mean age was around 60 years (range roughly 20 to 79) and over 70% were male. Study outcomes and limitations: At 0.1 to 3.0 mg/kg, CD4+ and CD8+ blood T cells expanded clonally by week 6. CD8+ T cells averaged more expanded clones than CD4+.

The repertoire was sequenced with immunoSEQ multiplex PCR; TCRdb's copy has only in-frame clones and lacks some. Seen here are around 80,000 clones, 85% observed once, and the top ten hold about 0.49%. A note on this clone: Its antigen is still unknown.

The CDR3 has 13 amino acids. Germline V CDR1 and CDR2: ENHRY, SYGVKD. V shed 3 bases and J 4 bases; nucleotides not matched to a gene: 2. Sequenced material: CD4+ or CD8+ T cells sorted from blood, taken in a trial of the OX40 agonist ivuxolimab. The chain employs TRBV10-3 and TRBJ1-2; 7 bases match TRBD1. The receptor was derived from an adult with an advanced solid tumor such as melanoma, head and neck, liver or kidney cancer. CDR3 residues: CAISEGDSYGYTF. The CDR3 region has the DNA TGTGCCATCAGTGAAGGGGACAGCTATGGCTACACCTTC.